This TCR beta chain appears in the sequencing data of a study of blood T cell repertoires in COVID-19. Looking at the study overall: Donors in the United States, Italy and Spain gave samples during acute or convalescent COVID-19.

In the original analysis: Amplifying reference gene primers gave estimates of nucleated cell counts. TCRdb's copy holds only in-frame clones and misses some; the assay was immunoSEQ multiplex PCR. V, J and clone size derive from that table, while D and trimming were established from the DNA sequence. The table shows about 170,000 clones, with about nine tenths occurring only once. Between the trimmed V and J ends, which lost 0 bases and 5 bases, there was a span of 14 bases. This CDR3 region has 15 residues. Germline lookup yields CDR1 SGDLS and CDR2 YYNGEE. This rearrangement joins TRBV9 to TRBJ1-2, with a tentative D call TRBD1 (5 bases). The source material was peripheral blood. The origin of this receptor is a man between 70 and 80 years old with acute or convalescent COVID-19. The CDR3 DNA reads as TGTGCCAGCAGCGTAGGGACACCGAAGCCTTATGGCTACACCTTC. Translating gives CASSVGTPKPYGYTF.